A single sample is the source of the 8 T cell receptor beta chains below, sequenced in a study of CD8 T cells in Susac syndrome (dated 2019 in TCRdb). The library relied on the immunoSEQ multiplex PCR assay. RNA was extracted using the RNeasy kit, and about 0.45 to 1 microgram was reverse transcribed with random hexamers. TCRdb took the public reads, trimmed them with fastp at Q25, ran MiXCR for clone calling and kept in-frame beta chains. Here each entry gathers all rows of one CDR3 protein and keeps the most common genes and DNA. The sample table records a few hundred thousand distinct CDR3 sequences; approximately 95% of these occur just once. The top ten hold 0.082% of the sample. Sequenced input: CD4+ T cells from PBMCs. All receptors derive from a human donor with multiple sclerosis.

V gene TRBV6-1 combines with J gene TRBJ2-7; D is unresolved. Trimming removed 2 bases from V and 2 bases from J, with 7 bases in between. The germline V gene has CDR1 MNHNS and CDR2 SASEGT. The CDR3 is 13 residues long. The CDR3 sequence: CASSESSAYEQYF. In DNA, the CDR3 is TGTGCCAGCAGTGAATCGAGCGCCTACGAGCAGTACTTC.

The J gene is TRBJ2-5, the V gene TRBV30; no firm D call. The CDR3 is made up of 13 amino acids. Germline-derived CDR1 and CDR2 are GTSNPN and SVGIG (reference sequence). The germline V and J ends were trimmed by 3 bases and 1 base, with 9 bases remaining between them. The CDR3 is CAWSRRSQETQYF. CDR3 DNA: TGTGCCTGGAGCCGCAGGTCCCAAGAGACCCAGTACTTC.

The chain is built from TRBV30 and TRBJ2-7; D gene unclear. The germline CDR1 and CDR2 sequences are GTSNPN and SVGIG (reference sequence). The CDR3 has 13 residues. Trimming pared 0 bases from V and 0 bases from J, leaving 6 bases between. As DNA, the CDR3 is TGTGCCTGGAGTGTAGGATCCTCCTACGAGCAGTACGTC. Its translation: CAWSVGSSYEQYV.

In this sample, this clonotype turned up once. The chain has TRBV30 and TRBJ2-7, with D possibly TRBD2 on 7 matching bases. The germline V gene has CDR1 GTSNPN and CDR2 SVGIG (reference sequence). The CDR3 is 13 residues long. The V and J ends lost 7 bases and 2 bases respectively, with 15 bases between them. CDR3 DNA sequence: TGTGCCTTGGGGGGGCCCGGAGCCTACGAGCAGTACTTC. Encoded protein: CALGGPGAYEQYF.

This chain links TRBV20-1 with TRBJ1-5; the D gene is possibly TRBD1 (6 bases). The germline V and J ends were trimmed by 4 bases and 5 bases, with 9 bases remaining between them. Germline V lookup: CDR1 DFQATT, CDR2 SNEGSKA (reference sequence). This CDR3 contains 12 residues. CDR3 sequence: CSAISGDQPQHF. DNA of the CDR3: TGCAGTGCTATTTCAGGGGATCAGCCCCAGCATTTT.

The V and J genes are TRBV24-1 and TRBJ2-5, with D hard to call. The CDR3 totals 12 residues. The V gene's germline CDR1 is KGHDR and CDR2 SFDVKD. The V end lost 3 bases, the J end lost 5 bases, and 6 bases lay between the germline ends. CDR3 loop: CATSDPNETQYF. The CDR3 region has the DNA TGTGCCACCAGTGATCCTAATGAGACCCAGTACTTC.

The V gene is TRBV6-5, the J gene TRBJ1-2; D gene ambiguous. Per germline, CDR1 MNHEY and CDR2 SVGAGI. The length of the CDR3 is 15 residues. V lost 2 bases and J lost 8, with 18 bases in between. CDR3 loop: CASSYGSSQQGGYTF. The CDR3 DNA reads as TGTGCCAGCAGTTACGGAAGCAGCCAACAAGGCGGCTACACCTTC.

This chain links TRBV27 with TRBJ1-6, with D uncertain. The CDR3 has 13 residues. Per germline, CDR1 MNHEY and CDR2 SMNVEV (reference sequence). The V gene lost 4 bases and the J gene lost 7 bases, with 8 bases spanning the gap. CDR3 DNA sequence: TGTGCCAGCAGTTCACCTTGGAATTCACCCCTCCACTTT. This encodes CASSSPWNSPLHF.